This T cell receptor beta chain was profiled in a study of T cells after yellow fever vaccination. Researchers made TCR cDNA using 5'RACE template switching, and this step added a universal primer site and UMIs. TCRdb redid the calling of the 5' RACE reads with MiXCR, one entry per CDR3 protein. The table lists more than 300,000 distinct CDR3 sequences, about 10% of them singletons, with 3% to 3.5% in the top ten. Trimming cost V 6 bases and J 4 bases; bases outside gene matches: 8. Per the germline V gene, CDR1 is SQVTM and CDR2 is ANQGSEA. This CDR3 is built from 14 residues. V is TRBV29-1 and J is TRBJ2-1; TRBD1 aligns across 8 bases. Sequencing used CD4+ T cells sorted from PBMCs, obtained 45 days after the yellow fever booster vaccination. The TCR originated in a man aged 18 to 35 who received the YFV17D yellow fever vaccine. The CDR3 region has the DNA TGCAGCGTCGCGGGACAGGTCGTTTACAATGAGCAGTTCTTC. Translated, it gives CSVAGQVVYNEQFF.